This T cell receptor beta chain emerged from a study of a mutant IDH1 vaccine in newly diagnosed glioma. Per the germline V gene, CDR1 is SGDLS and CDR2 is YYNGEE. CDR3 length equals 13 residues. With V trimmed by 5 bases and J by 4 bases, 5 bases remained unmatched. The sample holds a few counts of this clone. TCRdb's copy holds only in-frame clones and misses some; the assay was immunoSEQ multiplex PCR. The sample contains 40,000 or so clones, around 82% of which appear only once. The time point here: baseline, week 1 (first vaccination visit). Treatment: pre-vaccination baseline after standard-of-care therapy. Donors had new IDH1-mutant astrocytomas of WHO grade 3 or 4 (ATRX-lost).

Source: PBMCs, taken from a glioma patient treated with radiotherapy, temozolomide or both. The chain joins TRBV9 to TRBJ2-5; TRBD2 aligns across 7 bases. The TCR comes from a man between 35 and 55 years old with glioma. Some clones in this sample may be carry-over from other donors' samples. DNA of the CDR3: TGTGCCAGCAGTGATAGCGGGCGAGAGACCCAGTACTTC. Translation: CASSDSGRETQYF. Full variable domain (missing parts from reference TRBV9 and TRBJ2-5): DSGVTQTPKHLITATGQRVTLRCSPRSGDLSVYWYQQSLDQGLQFLIQYYNGEERAKGNILERFSAQQFPDLHSELNLSSLELGDSALYFCASSDSGRETQYFGPGTRLLVL.